This T cell receptor beta chain emerged from a study of blood T cell repertoires in COVID-19. Study in general: Acute-phase and convalescent COVID-19 samples originated in the United States, Italy and Spain.

The CDR3 is 15 amino acids. The germline V gene has CDR1 LNHNV and CDR2 YYDKDF (reference sequence). V was shortened by 3 bases and J by 1 base, with 9 bases between the two germline ends. Original processing methods: How many nucleated cells were present was estimated from reference gene primer amplification. Method: immunoSEQ multiplex PCR; TCRdb's copy keeps in-frame clones and lacks some. V and J calls and clone size are copied from that table; D and trimming were computed from the DNA. This repertoire shows fewer than 250,000 clones, around four fifths found once; its top ten account for around 6.4%.

The rearrangement uses TRBV15 and TRBJ1-4; D is perhaps TRBD1 (6 bases). Input material: peripheral blood. The origin of this receptor is a woman aged 55-70 years with active or convalescent COVID-19. The CDR3 nucleotides are TGTGCCACCAGCAGGCCGGGACAAACTAATGAAAAACTGTTTTTT. Protein: CATSRPGQTNEKLFF.